A selection of T cell receptor beta chains follows, all from one sample in a study of human T cells and chemical hapten exposure. TCRdb re-called the RACE reads through MiXCR, storing one row per CDR3 protein. The sample gives fewer than 95,000 distinct CDR3 sequences, about 10% of which show up once; around 2.2% is in the top ten. Sequenced material: whole blood, taken in connection with sensitization to the hapten diphenylcyclopropenone (DPC). The receptors come from a man aged 40-49 years with alopecia areata. Some clones in this sample may be carry-over from other donors' samples. The CDR3 runs from the conserved cysteine through the conserved F or W. A D gene is named only where the DNA matches it firmly. The listing skips clone size in some rows; elsewhere it reads once, few, many or a size class.

v_gene	len	j_gene	abundance	d_gene	CDR3nt	CDR3aa
TRBV4-3	13	TRBJ2-2	-	-	TGCGCCAGCAGCCCACGCCATGGTCGAGAGCTGTTTTTT	CASSPRHGRELFF
TRBV28	15	TRBJ2-7	-	TRBD2	TGTGCCAGCAGTCTCACCGGGACTAGCGGCTACGAGCAGTACTTC	CASSLTGTSGYEQYF
TRBV28	16	TRBJ2-3	few	TRBD2	TGTGCCAGCAGTCACACTAGCGGGAGGGCCTCGATGGGGCAGTATTTT	CASSHTSGRASMGQYF
TRBV18	15	TRBJ1-1	-	-	TGTGCCAGCTCACCACCCTCCGAGGGGACCAGTGAAGCTTTCTTT	CASSPPSEGTSEAFF
TRBV28	15	TRBJ1-1	-	-	TGTGCCAGCAGTTTATTGGGGGACTTGAACACTGAAGCTTTCTTT	CASSLLGDLNTEAFF
TRBV24-1	18	TRBJ2-3	few	-	TGTGCCACCAGTGACTCCCCTCGACTGAGCGGGTCCACAGATACGCAGTATTTT	CATSDSPRLSGSTDTQYF
TRBV30	14	TRBJ2-7	few	TRBD1	TGTGCCTGGAACGGACAGGGGGCTGGGTACGAGCAGTACTTC	CAWNGQGAGYEQYF
TRBV14	23	TRBJ2-3	few	TRBD2	TGTGCCAGCAGCACCCGACAGGGTCAATCTTTAGCGGGAGAGGGGGCAGTCTGGAATACGCAGTATTTT	CASSTRQGQSLAGEGAVWNTQYF
TRBV27	16	TRBJ1-1	few	-	TGTGCCAGCAGTTTATCTTCCCGGGACTGGGGCACTGAAGCTTTCTTT	CASSLSSRDWGTEAFF
TRBV12-3/TRBV12-4	14	TRBJ1-1	few	TRBD1	TGTGCCAGCAGTCCCGGGACAGGGGGTCTCCGGGCTTTCTTT	CASSPGTGGLRAFF
TRBV7-2	14	TRBJ2-5	few	TRBD1	TGTGCCAGCAGCTTGAGTCGGGACAGAGAGACCCAGTACTTC	CASSLSRDRETQYF
TRBV6-5	17	TRBJ2-2	-	TRBD2	TGTGCCAGCAGTTACCCGGGACTAGCGGACAACACCGGGGAGCTGTTTTTT	CASSYPGLADNTGELFF
TRBV7-9	15	TRBJ2-7	few	TRBD2	TGTGCCAGCAGCTTAGCCCGGGAGGGCCAGTACGAGCAGTACTTC	CASSLAREGQYEQYF
TRBV28	17	TRBJ2-7	few	TRBD2	TGTGCCAGCAGTTTTTCGGGACTAGCGGGACTCACCTACGAGCAGTACTTC	CASSFSGLAGLTYEQYF
TRBV29-1	13	TRBJ2-3	-	TRBD2	TGCACCCTAGCGGGAGGACCCACAGATACGCAGTATTTT	CTLAGGPTDTQYF
TRBV16	16	TRBJ1-3	few	-	TGTGCCAGCAGCCAATTACCCATCAGCTCTGGAAACACCATATATTTT	CASSQLPISSGNTIYF
TRBV7-2	13	TRBJ2-3	-	-	TGTGCCAGCAGCTTAACACAGAAAGATACGCAGTATTTT	CASSLTQKDTQYF
TRBV9	15	TRBJ2-1	many	TRBD2	TGTGCCAGCAGCCCCAGGGCGGGAGGGTGGAATGAGCAGTTCTTC	CASSPRAGGWNEQFF
TRBV12-3/TRBV12-4	14	TRBJ1-5	-	TRBD1	TGTGCCAGCAGTGTTAGGACAGGGAATCAGCCCCAGCATTTT	CASSVRTGNQPQHF
TRBV3-1	15	TRBJ1-5	many	-	TGTGCCAGCAGCCAAGATCGGGGGACGACTCAGCCCCAGCATTTT	CASSQDRGTTQPQHF